What follows are 3 T cell receptor beta chains derived from one specimen sequenced in a study of shared clonotypes between healthy human individuals. Profiled with immunoSEQ multiplex PCR; TCRdb holds only in-frame clones, not every one. The sample records 1.6 million or so clones, around 95% being singletons. Sequenced sample: naive CD4+ T cells sorted from blood. Indicated subset: CD45RA+ positively selected. Receptors originate from a man in his thirties or forties in good health.

Remarks on this clone: Other DNA sequences within the sample encode an identical CDR3. The chain employs TRBV7-2 and TRBJ2-5; D is uncertain. Germline V gives CDR1 SGHTA, CDR2 FQGNSA. This CDR3 has 13 amino acids. Trimming cost V 3 bases and J 0 bases, with 5 bases left between them. In nucleotides, the CDR3 is TGTGCCAGCAGCTTGACGTACCAAGAGACCCAGTACTTC. Encoded protein: CASSLTYQETQYF.

J is TRBJ2-7 and V is TRBV19; D might be TRBD2 (6 bases). The CDR3 loop spans 13 amino acids. The V and J ends lost 6 bases and 6 bases respectively, with 15 bases between them. Germline CDR1 and CDR2: LNHDA and SQIVND (reference sequence). CDR3 loop: CASSRGGVGEQYF. In nucleotides, the CDR3 is TGTGCCAGTAGCCGCGGCGGGGTAGGCGAGCAGTACTTC.

The chain couples TRBV19 to TRBJ1-5; D is perhaps TRBD1 (5 bases). The CDR3 covers 17 residues. The V gene's germline CDR1 is LNHDA and CDR2 SQIVND (reference sequence). Trimming removed 4 bases from V and 0 bases from J, with 16 bases in between. The CDR3 DNA reads TGTGCCAGTAGTACCCCTCGGGGGGGAGATAGCAATCAGCCCCAGCATTTT. This translates into CASSTPRGGDSNQPQHF.